Listed below are T cell receptor beta chains from one sample, sequenced in a study of tumor-infiltrating lymphocytes in localized non-small cell lung cancer. Profiling relied on immunoSEQ multiplex PCR, and the TCRdb table lists in-frame clones only, not all of them. The table has some 17,000 clones, approximately 80% seen once; the top ten hold about a tenth. The sequenced material came from uninvolved lung tissue not adjacent to the tumor. The source of these receptors is a human donor with non-small cell lung cancer. The CDR3 runs from the conserved cysteine through the conserved F or W.

TRBJ2-5 | TRBV19 | CASSIGGGGNVKTQYF
TRBJ2-2 | TRBV5-1 | CASSLLAGGPSGELFF
TRBJ2-5 | TRBV7-3 | CASSLSTSGKETQYF
TRBJ2-7 | TRBV5-1 | CASSLLAGGAYEQYF
TRBJ1-1 | TRBV6-1 | CAVRENTEAFF
TRBJ2-1 | TRBV5-1 | CASSLAKHDEQFF
TRBJ2-2 | TRBV4-1 | CASSHGSTGGANGELFF
TRBJ1-1 | TRBV10-3 | CAISELMNTEAFF
TRBJ2-7 | TRBV11-2 | CASSLSGAYYEQYF
TRBJ2-7 | TRBV28 | CASSLPTGDSYEQYF
TRBJ2-7 | TRBV28 | CASSFLLGGGTGDYEQYF
TRBJ2-2 | TRBV5-6 | CASSLAVRLQDGELFF
TRBJ1-5 | TRBV19 | CASSTGRNQPQHF
TRBJ2-2 | TRBV5-1 | CASSLGAPQTMITGELFF
TRBJ2-2 | TRBV6-6 | CASSKGTNTGELFF
TRBJ1-3 | TRBV7-9 | CASSRGQGGTGNTIYF
TRBJ2-5 | TRBV5-6 | CASSPDVQETQYF
TRBJ1-5 | TRBV27 | CASSLAAGSNQPQHF
TRBJ2-1 | TRBV29-1 | CSVFPGQGYNEQFF
TRBJ1-2 | TRBV7-9 | CASSTRNVVGGGYTF
TRBJ1-5 | TRBV2 | CASCQRFNQPQHF
TRBJ2-7 | TRBV19 | CATGPSPWEQYF
TRBJ1-2 | TRBV5-1 | CASSLTNRNYGYTF
TRBJ2-7 | TRBV5-4 | CASSLGSTYEQYF
TRBJ2-7 | TRBV28 | CASSTSGFENEQYF
TRBJ2-1 | TRBV2 | CASSEQGEGLDEQFF
TRBJ2-5 | TRBV9 | CASSARAGGDDGTQYF
TRBJ2-7 | TRBV4-1 | CASSQGLAGPAQYF
TRBJ1-5 | TRBV27 | CASSLGKDQPQHF
TRBJ1-2 | TRBV6-5 | CASSSQQGRTVYGYTF
TRBJ2-1 | TRBV5-1 | CASSLPRGGGQHNEQFF
TRBJ2-7 | TRBV5-1 | CASSFSGSTYEQYF
TRBJ1-5 | TRBV28 | CASSLRGQNQPQHF
TRBJ2-1 | TRBV27 | CASSLLDEGRTSGIYNEQFF
TRBJ2-1 | TRBV11-3 | CASSPQGGRNNEQFF
TRBJ2-1 | TRBV6-1 | CASSEREINEQFF
TRBJ2-1 | TRBV21-1 | CASSKLRVYNEQFF
TRBJ2-5 | TRBV7-6 | CASSLNPAGAETQYF
TRBJ1-2 | TRBV5-4 | CASSAGEANYGYTF
TRBJ2-5 | TRBV7-3 | CASSKGNKETQYF
TRBJ2-1 | TRBV28 | CASGLLAGEYNEQFF
TRBJ1-2 | TRBV19 | CASTRQGTKDYTF
TRBJ2-7 | TRBV4-2 | CASSQEGRGAGNEQYF
TRBJ1-2 | TRBV30 | CAWRNPSGTGYYGYTF
TRBJ2-7 | TRBV5-1 | CASSFSSGQTYEQYF
TRBJ2-1 | TRBV9 | CASSPQGVSSDEQFF
TRBJ1-5 | TRBV13 | CASSLKGGGNQPQHF
TRBJ1-3 | TRBV6-6 | CASSPASSGNTIYF
TRBJ2-7 | TRBV11-2 | CASSISVRYEQYF
TRBJ2-5 | TRBV2 | CASSEGGGLEKTQYF
TRBJ2-7 | TRBV2 | CASSETARYEQYF
TRBJ2-1 | TRBV7-2 | CASSLSSGAYPYNEQFF
TRBJ1-5 | TRBV7-9 | CASSPVPRAGNQPQHF